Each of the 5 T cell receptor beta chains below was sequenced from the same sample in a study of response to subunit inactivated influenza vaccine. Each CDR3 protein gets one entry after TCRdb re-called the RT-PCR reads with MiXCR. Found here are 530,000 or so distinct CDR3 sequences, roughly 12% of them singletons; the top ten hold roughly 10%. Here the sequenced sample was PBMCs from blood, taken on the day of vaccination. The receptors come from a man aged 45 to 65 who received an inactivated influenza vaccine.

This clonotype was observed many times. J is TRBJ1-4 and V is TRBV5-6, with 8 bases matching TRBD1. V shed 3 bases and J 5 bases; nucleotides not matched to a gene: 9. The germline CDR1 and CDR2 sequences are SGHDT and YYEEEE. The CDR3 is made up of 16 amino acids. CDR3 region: CASSSSETGENEKLFF. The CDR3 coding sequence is TGTGCCAGCAGCTCATCTGAGACAGGGGAAAATGAAAAACTGTTTTTT.

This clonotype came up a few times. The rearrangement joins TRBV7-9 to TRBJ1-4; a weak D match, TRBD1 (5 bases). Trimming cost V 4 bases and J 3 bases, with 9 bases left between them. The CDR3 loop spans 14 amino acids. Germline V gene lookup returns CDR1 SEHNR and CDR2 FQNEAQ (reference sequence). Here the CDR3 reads CASSYRGPNEKLFF. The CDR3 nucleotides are TGTGCCAGCAGCTATCGGGGACCTAATGAAAAACTGTTTTTT.

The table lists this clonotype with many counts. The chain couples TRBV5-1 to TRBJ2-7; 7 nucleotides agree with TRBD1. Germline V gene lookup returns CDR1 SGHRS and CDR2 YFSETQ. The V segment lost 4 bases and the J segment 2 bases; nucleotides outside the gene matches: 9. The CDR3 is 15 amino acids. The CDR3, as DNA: TGCGCCAGCAGCGTTTATGGGGACAGTACCTACGAGCAGTACTTC. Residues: CASSVYGDSTYEQYF. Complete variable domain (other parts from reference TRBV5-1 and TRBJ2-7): KAGVTQTPRYLIKTRGQQVTLSCSPISGHRSVSWYQQTPGQGLQFLFEYFSETQRNKGNFPGRFSGRQFSNSRSEMNVSTLELGDSALYLCASSVYGDSTYEQYFGPGTRLTVT.

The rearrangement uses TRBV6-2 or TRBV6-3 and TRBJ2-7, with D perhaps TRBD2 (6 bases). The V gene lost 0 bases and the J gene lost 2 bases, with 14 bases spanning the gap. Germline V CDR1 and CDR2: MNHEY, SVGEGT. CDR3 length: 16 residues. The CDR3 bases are TGTGCCAGCAGTTACTCGGCGGGACTCGCTACCTACGAGCAGTACTTC. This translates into CASSYSAGLATYEQYF.

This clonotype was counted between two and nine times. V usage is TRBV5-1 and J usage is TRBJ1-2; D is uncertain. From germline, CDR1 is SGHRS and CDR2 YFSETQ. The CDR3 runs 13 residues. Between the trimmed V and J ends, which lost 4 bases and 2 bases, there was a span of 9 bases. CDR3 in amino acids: CASSQTLNYGYTF. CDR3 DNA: TGCGCCAGCAGCCAGACACTGAACTATGGCTACACCTTC.